Each of the 5 T cell receptor beta chains below was sequenced from the same sample in a study of blood T cell repertoires in COVID-19. Profiling relied on immunoSEQ multiplex PCR, and the TCRdb table lists in-frame clones only, not all of them. The data show roughly 250,000 clones, approximately 89% seen once. Sequenced sample: peripheral blood. These receptors came from a middle-aged man who had recovered from COVID-19.

The chain uses TRBV9 and TRBJ2-5, with unresolved D. V lost 0 bases, J lost 4 bases, and 10 bases lay in between. In germline, CDR1 is SGDLS, CDR2 YYNGEE. The CDR3 has 14 residues. The CDR3 bases are TGTGCCAGCAGCGTAGCTGGTAGCACAGAGACCCAGTACTTC. It yields the protein CASSVAGSTETQYF.

The rearrangement joins TRBV4-3 to TRBJ2-7; 9 bases agree with TRBD2. CDR1 is LGHNA, CDR2 YSLEER, per germline. There are 18 residues in the CDR3. Trimming cost V 0 bases and J 3 bases; bases outside gene matches: 12. As DNA, the CDR3 is TGCGCCAGCAGCCAAGACCGATATAATAGCGGGGGCCGCTACGAGCAGTACTTC. Protein product: CASSQDRYNSGGRYEQYF.

The chain uses TRBV9 and TRBJ2-1; 14 positions match TRBD2. Germline V lookup: CDR1 SGDLS, CDR2 YYNGEE. The CDR3 contains 21 residues. The V and J ends lost 4 bases and 2 bases, in that order; junction bases with no gene match: 17. CDR3 loop: CASSTTPGLAGGTEAYNEQFF. Written as DNA, the CDR3 is TGTGCCAGCAGCACGACCCCTGGACTAGCGGGGGGTACGGAGGCCTACAATGAGCAGTTCTTC.

The chain employs TRBV27 and TRBJ2-1; possible D gene TRBD2, 5 bases. The germline V and J ends were trimmed by 0 bases and 4 bases, with 10 bases remaining between them. This CDR3 is 15 amino acids long. Germline CDR1 reads MNHEY; CDR2 reads SMNVEV (reference sequence). The CDR3 bases are TGTGCCAGCAGTTTATCCCGGGAAATATACAATGAGCAGTTCTTC. This encodes CASSLSREIYNEQFF.

The chain has TRBV7-9 and TRBJ2-3; 15 bases align to TRBD2. The junction had 7 bases not matched to a gene; V was cut back by 5 bases and J by 1 base. This CDR3 region has 18 residues. The germline gives CDR1 SEHNR, CDR2 FQNEAQ (reference sequence). The CDR3 region has the DNA TGTGCCAGCAGCCAAGGGACTAGCGGGGGGTTCCGCACAGATACGCAGTATTTT. The encoded protein is CASSQGTSGGFRTDTQYF.